These T cell receptor beta chains were read from a single sample in a study of T cell changes during pregnancy in multiple sclerosis. Libraries were prepared by immunoSEQ multiplex PCR; TCRdb keeps only in-frame clonotypes and omits some of them. This table has tens of thousands of clones, approximately 90% appearing once. The sample consisted of peripheral blood, taken in the first trimester of pregnancy. Receptor source: a female donor in good health, enrolled as a control in a pregnancy study. CDR3s include the opening cysteine and the closing phenylalanine or tryptophan. D genes are given only for firm matches. Only part of the rows carry a size: once, few, many, or a class if the clone is expanded.

v_gene	j_gene	d_gene	abundance	CDR3nt	CDR3aa
TRBV5-6	TRBJ2-5	TRBD2	NA	TGTGCCAGCAGCAGCGGACTAGCGGGGGGTGAGCAGTACTTC	CASSSGLAGGEQYF
TRBV28	TRBJ2-3	TRBD2	NA	TGTGCCAGCAGTTTGAGCGGGGCAGATACGCAGTATTTT	CASSLSGADTQYF
TRBV11-2	TRBJ2-5	NA	NA	TGTGCCAGCAGCCTAGGGGCAGAGACCCAGTACTTC	CASSLGAETQYF
TRBV5-4	TRBJ1-2	NA	NA	TGTGCCAGCAGCCCCGGCGGGGCCAACTATGGCTACACCTTC	CASSPGGANYGYTF
TRBV5-1	TRBJ1-2	TRBD1	NA	TGCGCCAGCAGCCCGGACAGGGGTAGCTACACCTTC	CASSPDRGSYTF
TRBV2	TRBJ1-1	TRBD1	NA	TGTGCCAGCAGTCCACAGGGGGCGCTGGCTGAAGCTTTCTTT	CASSPQGALAEAFF
TRBV5-1	TRBJ2-7	NA	NA	TGCGCCAGCAGCTTGGCCGGTAGCCAATCCTCCTACGAGCAGTACTTC	CASSLAGSQSSYEQYF
TRBV28	TRBJ2-5	NA	NA	TGTGCCAGCAGTTTCCCCTCGGAGACCCAGTACTTC	CASSFPSETQYF
TRBV4-1	TRBJ2-2	NA	NA	TGCGCCAGCAGCCAAGTTTCCGACACCGGGGAGCTGTTTTTT	CASSQVSDTGELFF
TRBV29-1	TRBJ1-2	TRBD1	once	TGCAGCGTTGAGGAGGGGGCTAGAAATGGCTACACCTTC	CSVEEGARNGYTF
TRBV5-6	TRBJ1-5	NA	NA	TGTGCCAGCAGCTTGGGACCAAAGTCCCCAGGGTACAATCAGCCCCAGCATTTT	CASSLGPKSPGYNQPQHF
TRBV5-1	TRBJ2-1	TRBD2	NA	TGCGCCAGCAGTGGGGTTTTAAGCGGGAGGAGGGACCTAAATGAGCAGTTCTTC	CASSGVLSGRRDLNEQFF
TRBV4-2	TRBJ2-2	NA	NA	TGTGCCAGCAGCCAAGACCCCGGCGGGTTCACCGGGGAGCTGTTTTTT	CASSQDPGGFTGELFF
TRBV5-1	TRBJ2-7	NA	NA	TGCGCCAGCAGCTCTACGTCGACGAGCGCCGAGTTGTACTTC	CASSSTSTSAELYF
TRBV19	TRBJ1-5	NA	NA	TGTGCCAGTAGTATCGTCCGGGGTGATCAGCCCCAGCATTTT	CASSIVRGDQPQHF
TRBV18	TRBJ2-3	TRBD1	once	TGTGCCAGCTCACCGGTGACAGGGGGGGAAGATACGCAGTATTTT	CASSPVTGGEDTQYF
TRBV9	TRBJ2-3	TRBD2	NA	TGTGCCAGCAGCGTAGGACTAGCGGGGCACACAGATACGCAGTATTTT	CASSVGLAGHTDTQYF
TRBV7-9	TRBJ1-5	NA	NA	TGTGCCAGCAGCTTGGACCAGGGAGGCCGAAATCAGCCCCAGCATTTT	CASSLDQGGRNQPQHF
TRBV5-1	TRBJ2-1	TRBD2	few	TGCGCCAGCAGCCCGGACCTAGCGGGAGCCCATGAGCAGTTCTTC	CASSPDLAGAHEQFF
TRBV19	TRBJ1-4	TRBD1	NA	TGTGCCAGTACGGGACAGGGGTTTGAAAAACTGTTTTTT	CASTGQGFEKLFF
TRBV28	TRBJ1-2	TRBD1	NA	TGTGCCAGCAGGTCAACAGGGGGTAACTATGGCTACACCTTC	CASRSTGGNYGYTF
TRBV7-9	TRBJ1-1	NA	few	TGTGCCGGGGAGCTAACAACAGGGATACTGAACACTGAAGCTTTCTTT	CAGELTTGILNTEAFF
TRBV19	TRBJ1-2	TRBD1	NA	TGTGCCAGTAGACCGGGACAGGGATTCTATGGCTACACCTTC	CASRPGQGFYGYTF
TRBV7-9	TRBJ2-1	TRBD2	NA	TGTGCCAGCAGCTTAGAACTAGCGGGTTACAATGAGCAGTTCTTC	CASSLELAGYNEQFF
TRBV6-6	TRBJ2-4	TRBD1	NA	TGTGCCAGCAGTCTCGGACAGGGCGAAGGCAAAAACATTCAGTACTTC	CASSLGQGEGKNIQYF
TRBV19	TRBJ1-1	TRBD1	NA	TGTGCCAGTAGTATAGGACAGGGCTGGACTGAAGCTTTCTTT	CASSIGQGWTEAFF
TRBV19	TRBJ2-7	NA	NA	TGTGCCAGTAGTATCGGAGGCGGCTCCTACGAGCAGTACTTC	CASSIGGGSYEQYF
TRBV28	TRBJ1-4	TRBD1	few	TGTGCCAGCAGTTTCTCAACCGGGGACAGCGGAAAACTGTTTTTT	CASSFSTGDSGKLFF
TRBV10-3	TRBJ2-2	NA	NA	TGTGCCATCGGGGGGAGGACCTCGAACACCGGGGAGCTGTTTTTT	CAIGGRTSNTGELFF
TRBV7-7	TRBJ2-1	NA	once	TGTGCCAGCAGCCGAGGGGGACCCTACAATGAGCAGTTCTTC	CASSRGGPYNEQFF
TRBV18	TRBJ1-1	NA	NA	TGTGCCAGCTCACCGGACAGATTTGAAGCTTTCTTT	CASSPDRFEAFF
TRBV5-1	TRBJ2-2	TRBD2	NA	TGCGCCAGCAGCGCCGGGACTAGCGCTAACACCGGGGAGCTGTTTTTT	CASSAGTSANTGELFF
TRBV6-5	TRBJ2-7	NA	NA	TGTGCCAGCAGCGGGGGACTGGGGGGCTACGAGCAGTACTTC	CASSGGLGGYEQYF
TRBV5-1	TRBJ2-5	NA	once	TGCGCCAGCAGTAACCCTATACAAGAGACCCAGTACTTC	CASSNPIQETQYF
TRBV27	TRBJ1-2	TRBD1	NA	TGTGCCAGCAGTTTTTACAGGGGTGCTAACTATGGCTACACCTTC	CASSFYRGANYGYTF
TRBV10-1	TRBJ1-5	TRBD1	NA	TGCGCCAGCAGTGAGTCCCGGGACAGGGGGCGCGAGGACAATCAGCCCCAGCATTTT	CASSESRDRGREDNQPQHF
TRBV27	TRBJ1-2	NA	NA	TGTGCCAGCAGTATTTCAGGGTCGAGGGGCTACACCTTC	CASSISGSRGYTF
TRBV28	TRBJ1-3	NA	NA	TGTGCCAGCAGTTTAGCAGGGTCTGGAAACACCATATATTTT	CASSLAGSGNTIYF
TRBV5-4	TRBJ2-1	TRBD2	NA	TGTGCCAGCAGCTTGACGGGCGGGGGAGATTACAATGAGCAGTTCTTC	CASSLTGGGDYNEQFF
TRBV7-9	TRBJ2-7	NA	NA	TGTGCCAGCAGCTTAGGCCGGGGATCCTACGAGCAGTACTTC	CASSLGRGSYEQYF
TRBV30	TRBJ1-2	NA	NA	TGTGCCTGGAGTGTAGGTGGGGGCTACGGCTACACCTTC	CAWSVGGGYGYTF
TRBV7-6	TRBJ1-4	TRBD1	NA	TGTGCCAGCAGCACAGACAGGGATGAAAAACTGTTTTTT	CASSTDRDEKLFF
TRBV27	TRBJ2-1	TRBD2	NA	TGTGCCAGCAGTTTCCTGCGGGAGACGTGGTACAATGAGCAGTTCTTC	CASSFLRETWYNEQFF
TRBV10-3	TRBJ2-3	TRBD1	NA	TGTGCCATCAGCTCAACCGCAGGACAGGACACAGATACGCAGTATTTT	CAISSTAGQDTDTQYF